This T cell receptor beta chain is drawn from a study of shared clonotypes between healthy human individuals. CD8 cells regarded as naive lacked CD45RO, were positively chosen for CCR7, and omitted terminally differentiated effector memory CD45RA+ cells. Adult Caucasians living in Nashville, Tennessee made up all of the donors. Produced via immunoSEQ multiplex PCR; TCRdb's table is partial and in-frame only. The sample holds roughly 1,800,000 clones, over 85% seen once. This clone is a singleton in its sample. Sequenced input: naive CD8+ T cells sorted from blood. The receptor's source is a young man in good health.

The CDR3 nucleotides are TGTGCCAGCAGCATCGGACTGCAGGTTAGCAATCAGCCCCAGCATTTT. It translates to CASSIGLQVSNQPQHF. The chain links TRBV7-8 to TRBJ1-5; no clear D gene. This CDR3 comprises 16 residues. Germline CDR1 reads SGHVS; CDR2 reads FQNEAQ. Trimming removed 5 bases from V and 0 bases from J, with 14 bases in between.